This T cell receptor (beta chain) was documented in a study of blood T cells in healthy people across ages. Broader study findings: Among long-lived donors, naive CD4+ cells were more numerous and diversity higher than in aged donors. TCR beta diversity tracked closely with naive T cell percentage.

Each sample used at least 6 million PBMCs. Combining a sample-barcoded 5' primer with a J-beta primer mix, a second PCR ran for about 6 to 12 cycles. TCRdb re-called the 5' RACE reads with MiXCR, one entry per CDR3 protein. This table holds 1.5 million or so distinct CDR3 sequences, 35% to 45% found once. Germline CDR1 is SGHDT and CDR2 is YYEEEE. Deletions cut 3 bases from V and 0 bases from J, with 17 bases between. The CDR3 sequence is 17 residues long. As concerns this clonotype: The antigen is undetermined.

The chain carries TRBV5-6 and TRBJ2-3; no firm D call. Sequencing was performed on blood. The receptor was isolated from a woman between 18 and 30 years old in good health. The CDR3 region is CASSSMRWTASTDTQYF. DNA of the CDR3: TGTGCCAGCAGCTCCATGCGATGGACGGCGAGCACAGATACGCAGTATTTT. The full variable domain, its missing parts supplied by reference TRBV5-6 and TRBJ2-3, is DAGVTQSPTHLIKTRGQQVTLRCSPKSGHDTVSWYQQALGQGPQFIFQYYEEEERQRGNFPDRFSGHQFPNYSSELNVNALLLGDSALYLCASSSMRWTASTDTQYFGPGTRLTVL.